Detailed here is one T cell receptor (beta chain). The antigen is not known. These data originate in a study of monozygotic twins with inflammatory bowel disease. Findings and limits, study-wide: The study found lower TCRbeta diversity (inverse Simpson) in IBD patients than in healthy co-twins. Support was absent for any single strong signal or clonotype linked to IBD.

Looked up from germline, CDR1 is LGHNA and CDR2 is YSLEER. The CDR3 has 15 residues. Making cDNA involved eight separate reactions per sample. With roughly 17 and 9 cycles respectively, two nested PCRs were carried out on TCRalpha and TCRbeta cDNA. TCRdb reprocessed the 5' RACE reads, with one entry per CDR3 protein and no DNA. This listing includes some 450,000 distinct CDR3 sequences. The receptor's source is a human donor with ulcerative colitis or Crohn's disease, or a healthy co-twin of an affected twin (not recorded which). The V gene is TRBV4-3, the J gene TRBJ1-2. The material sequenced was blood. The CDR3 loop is CASSQEQAHNYGYTF.